The clone carrying this T cell receptor beta chain was picked up a small number of times. Antigen: not known. Stated time point: newly diagnosed GD, antithyroid drugs for less than 3 months. With RNA extracted from PBMCs as input, the TCR library was made. This entry is derived from a study of regulatory T cells in long-lasting Graves disease. Both iRepertoire HTBI primers and Arm-PCR of CDR3 regions were used to build the TCR beta libraries. Each CDR3 protein is one row after TCRdb ran MiXCR on the multiplex PCR reads. The repertoire holds 450,000 to 650,000 distinct CDR3 sequences, with roughly a sixth as singletons. General study findings and limits: TCR diversity was lower in persistent than newly diagnosed Graves' disease.

The CDR3 has 16 amino acids. V gave up 2 bases and J gave up 2 bases; unmatched junction bases: 5. Germline V gene data show CDR1 as SNHLY and CDR2 as FYNNEI. This sample was also put to use in a study of T cells in Graves' hyperthyroidism and ophthalmopathy. As that report states: Most thyroid clonotypes with frequency above 0.001 were detected in blood.

The sample in question was peripheral blood mononuclear cells (PBMCs), obtained at new diagnosis, from a patient treated with antithyroid drugs. This TCR derives from a woman aged 35 to 60 with Graves disease. The gene calls are TRBV2 and TRBJ2-3; 9 positions agree with TRBD2. As DNA, the CDR3 is TGTGCCAGCAGTGAACTAGCGGGGTCTCTCACAGATACGCAGTATTTT. It translates to CASSELAGSLTDTQYF.